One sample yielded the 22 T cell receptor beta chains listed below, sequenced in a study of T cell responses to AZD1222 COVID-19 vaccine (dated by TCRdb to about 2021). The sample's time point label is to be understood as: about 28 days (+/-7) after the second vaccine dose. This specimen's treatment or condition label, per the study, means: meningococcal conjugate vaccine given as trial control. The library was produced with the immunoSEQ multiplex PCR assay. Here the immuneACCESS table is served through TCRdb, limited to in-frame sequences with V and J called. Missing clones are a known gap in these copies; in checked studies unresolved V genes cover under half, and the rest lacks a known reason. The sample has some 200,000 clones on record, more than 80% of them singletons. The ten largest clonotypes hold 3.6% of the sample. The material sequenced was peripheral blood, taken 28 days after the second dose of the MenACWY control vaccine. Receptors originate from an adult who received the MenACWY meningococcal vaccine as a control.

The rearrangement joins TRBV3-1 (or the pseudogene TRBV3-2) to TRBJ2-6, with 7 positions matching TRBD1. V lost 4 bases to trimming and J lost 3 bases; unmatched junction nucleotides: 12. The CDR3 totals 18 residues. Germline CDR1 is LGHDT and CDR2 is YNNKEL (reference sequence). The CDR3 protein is CASSLRTGVGFGANVLTF. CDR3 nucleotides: TGTGCCAGCAGCCTTCGAACAGGGGTTGGCTTTGGGGCCAACGTCCTGACTTTC.

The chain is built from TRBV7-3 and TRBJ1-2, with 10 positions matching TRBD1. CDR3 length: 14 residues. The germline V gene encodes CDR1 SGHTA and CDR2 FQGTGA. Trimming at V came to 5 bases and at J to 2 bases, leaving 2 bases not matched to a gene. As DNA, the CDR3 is TGTGCCAGCAGCCCGGACAGGGGGAACTATGGCTACACCTTC. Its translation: CASSPDRGNYGYTF.

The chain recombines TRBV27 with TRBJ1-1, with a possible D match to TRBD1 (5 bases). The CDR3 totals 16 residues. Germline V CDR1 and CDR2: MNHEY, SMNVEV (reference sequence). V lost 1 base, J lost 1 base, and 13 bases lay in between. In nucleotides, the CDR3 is TGTGCCAGCAGTTTATGGTCTGGGGCCCCGAACACTGAAGCTTTCTTT. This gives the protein CASSLWSGAPNTEAFF.

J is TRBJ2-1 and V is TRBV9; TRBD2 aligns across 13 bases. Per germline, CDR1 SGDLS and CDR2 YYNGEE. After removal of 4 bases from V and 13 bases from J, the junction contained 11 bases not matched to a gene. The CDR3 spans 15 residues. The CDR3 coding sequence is TGTGCCAGCAGCCAAAGGACTAGCGGGAGAGGGGACCAGTTCTTC. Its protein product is CASSQRTSGRGDQFF.

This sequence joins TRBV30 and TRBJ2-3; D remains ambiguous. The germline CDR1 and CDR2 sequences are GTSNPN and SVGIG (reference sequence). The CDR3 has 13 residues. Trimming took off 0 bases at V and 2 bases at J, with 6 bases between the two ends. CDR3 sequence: CAWSVGFTDTQYF. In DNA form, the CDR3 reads TGTGCCTGGAGTGTAGGGTTCACAGATACGCAGTATTTT.

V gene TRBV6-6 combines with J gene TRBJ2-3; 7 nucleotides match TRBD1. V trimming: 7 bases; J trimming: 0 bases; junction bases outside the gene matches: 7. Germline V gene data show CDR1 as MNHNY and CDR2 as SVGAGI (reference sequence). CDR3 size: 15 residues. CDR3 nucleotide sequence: TGTGCCAGCATCAAGGGACAGACGAGCACAGATACGCAGTATTTT. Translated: CASIKGQTSTDTQYF.

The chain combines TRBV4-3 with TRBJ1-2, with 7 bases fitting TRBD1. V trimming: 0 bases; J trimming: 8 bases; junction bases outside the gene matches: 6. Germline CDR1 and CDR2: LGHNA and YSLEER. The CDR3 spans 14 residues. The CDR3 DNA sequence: TGCGCCAGCAGCCAAGACGACAGGGTCGGCGGCTACACCTTC. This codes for CASSQDDRVGGYTF.

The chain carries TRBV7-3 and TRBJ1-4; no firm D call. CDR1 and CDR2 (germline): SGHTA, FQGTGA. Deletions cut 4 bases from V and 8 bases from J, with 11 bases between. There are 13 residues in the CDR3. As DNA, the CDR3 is TGTGCCAGCAGCTCGATCCCGGGGGAAAAACTGTTTTTT. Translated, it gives CASSSIPGEKLFF. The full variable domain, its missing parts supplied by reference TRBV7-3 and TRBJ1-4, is GAGVSQTPSNKVTEKGKYVELRCDPISGHTALYWYRQSLGQGPEFLIYFQGTGAADDSGLPNDRFFAVRPEGSVSTLKIQRTERGDSAVYLCASSSIPGEKLFFGSGTQLSVL.

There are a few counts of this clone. CDR3 amino acids: CASRRGGVNYGYTF. The CDR3 DNA follows: TGTGCCAGTAGACGGGGGGGAGTTAACTATGGCTACACCTTC. The rearrangement links TRBV19 to TRBJ1-2; TRBD1 is a possible D gene (5 bases). The CDR3 sequence is 14 residues long. The germline gives CDR1 LNHDA, CDR2 SQIVND (reference sequence). Deletions cut 6 bases from V and 1 base from J, with 12 bases between.

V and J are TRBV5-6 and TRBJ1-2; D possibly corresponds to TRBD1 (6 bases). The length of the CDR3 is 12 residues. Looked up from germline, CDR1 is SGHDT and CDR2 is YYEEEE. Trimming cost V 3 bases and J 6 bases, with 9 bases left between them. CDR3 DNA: TGTGCCAGCAGCTGGGGGGGCGATGGCTACACCTTC. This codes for CASSWGGDGYTF.

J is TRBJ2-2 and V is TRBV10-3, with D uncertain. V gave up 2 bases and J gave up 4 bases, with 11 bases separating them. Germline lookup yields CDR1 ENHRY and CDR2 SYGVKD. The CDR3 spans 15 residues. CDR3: CAISEPDTSTGELFF. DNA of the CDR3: TGTGCCATCAGTGAGCCCGACACCTCCACCGGGGAGCTGTTTTTT.

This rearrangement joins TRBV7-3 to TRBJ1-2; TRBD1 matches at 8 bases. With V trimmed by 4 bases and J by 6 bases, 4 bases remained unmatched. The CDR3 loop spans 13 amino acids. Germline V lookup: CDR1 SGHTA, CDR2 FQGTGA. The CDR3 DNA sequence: TGTGCCAGCAGCTCGGAGACAGGGGATGGCTACACCTTC. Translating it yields CASSSETGDGYTF.

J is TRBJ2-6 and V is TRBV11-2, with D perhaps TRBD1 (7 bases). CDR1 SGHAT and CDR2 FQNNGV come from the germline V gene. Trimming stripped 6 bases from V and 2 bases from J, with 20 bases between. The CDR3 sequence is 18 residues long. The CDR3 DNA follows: TGTGCCAGCAGTCACGGGCTGGAGGGGGCAACTGGGGCCAACGTCCTGACTTTC. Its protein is CASSHGLEGATGANVLTF.

CDR3 nucleotides: TGTGCCAGCAGCTTGGGGCCCCATTCACAGGGGGACTATGGCTACACCTTC. Translated: CASSLGPHSQGDYGYTF. V and J are TRBV7-2 and TRBJ1-2; 8 bases are a match to TRBD1. CDR3 length equals 17 residues. Germline V CDR1 and CDR2: SGHTA, FQGNSA. J gave up 3 bases and V 3 bases, and 12 bases lay outside the gene matches.

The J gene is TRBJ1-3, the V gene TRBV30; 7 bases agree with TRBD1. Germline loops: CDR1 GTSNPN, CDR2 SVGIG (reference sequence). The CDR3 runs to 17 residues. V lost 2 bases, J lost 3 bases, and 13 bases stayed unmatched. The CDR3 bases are TGTGCCTGGAGTCCACGACAGGGTGGGAATTTTGGAAACACCATATATTTT. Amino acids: CAWSPRQGGNFGNTIYF.

The CDR3 sequence: CASSLDSYGYTF. The CDR3 DNA reads as TGTGCCAGCAGTCTTGACAGCTATGGCTACACCTTC. This chain connects TRBV6-5 to TRBJ1-2; D perhaps matches TRBD1 (5 bases). This CDR3 has 12 amino acids. V lost 5 bases and J 4 bases, leaving 8 bases between the germline ends. The V gene's germline CDR1 is MNHEY and CDR2 SVGAGI.

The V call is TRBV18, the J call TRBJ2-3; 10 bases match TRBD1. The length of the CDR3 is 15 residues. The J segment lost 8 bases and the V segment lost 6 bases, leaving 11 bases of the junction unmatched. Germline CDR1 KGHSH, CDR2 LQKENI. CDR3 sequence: CASSRGQGDFATQYF. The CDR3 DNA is TGTGCCAGCTCCCGAGGACAGGGGGATTTCGCTACGCAGTATTTT.

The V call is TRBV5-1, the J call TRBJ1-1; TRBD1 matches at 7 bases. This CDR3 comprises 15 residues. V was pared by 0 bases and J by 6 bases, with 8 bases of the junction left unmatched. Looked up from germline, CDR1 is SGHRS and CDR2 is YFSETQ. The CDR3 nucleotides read TGCGCCAGCAGCTTGGTAGGGGGCGAGCTCGCTGAAGCTTTCTTT. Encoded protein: CASSLVGGELAEAFF.

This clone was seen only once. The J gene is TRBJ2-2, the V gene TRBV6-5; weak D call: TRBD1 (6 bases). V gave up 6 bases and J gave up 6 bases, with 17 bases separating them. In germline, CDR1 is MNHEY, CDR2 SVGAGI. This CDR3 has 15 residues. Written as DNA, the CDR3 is TGTGCCAGCAGACGGACTGGGGGCGCCCCCGGGGAGCTGTTTTTT. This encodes CASRRTGGAPGELFF.

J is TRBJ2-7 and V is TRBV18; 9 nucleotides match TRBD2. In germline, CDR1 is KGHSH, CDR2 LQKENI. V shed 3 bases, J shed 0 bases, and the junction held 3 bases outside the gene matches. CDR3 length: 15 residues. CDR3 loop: CASSPPAGGSYEQYF. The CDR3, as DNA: TGTGCCAGCTCACCGCCAGCGGGAGGCTCCTACGAGCAGTACTTC.

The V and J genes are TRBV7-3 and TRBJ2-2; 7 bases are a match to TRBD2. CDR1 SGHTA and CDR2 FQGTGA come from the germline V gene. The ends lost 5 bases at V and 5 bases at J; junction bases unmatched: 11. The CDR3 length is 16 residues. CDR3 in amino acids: CASSPVSGTKTGELFF. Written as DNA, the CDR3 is TGTGCCAGCAGCCCCGTTTCCGGGACTAAAACCGGGGAGCTGTTTTTT.

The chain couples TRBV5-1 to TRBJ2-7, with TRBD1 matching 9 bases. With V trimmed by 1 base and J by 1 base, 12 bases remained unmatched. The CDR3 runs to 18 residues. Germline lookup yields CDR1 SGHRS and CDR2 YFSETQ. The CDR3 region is CASSLWGSPGQGSYEQYF. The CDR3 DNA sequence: TGCGCCAGCAGCTTGTGGGGGTCTCCGGGACAGGGATCCTACGAGCAGTACTTC.